This TCR beta chain was documented in a study of shared clonotypes between healthy human individuals. Per sorted-subset replicate PCR, input was approximately 200 ng DNA, representing roughly 29,000 T cell genomes. Assay used: immunoSEQ multiplex PCR; TCRdb lists only in-frame clones, some missing. The sample shows some 2.1 million clones, 85% to 95% of them seen only once. Germline V gives CDR1 SGHRS, CDR2 YFSETQ. This CDR3 contains 14 residues. Deletions cut 0 bases from V and 5 bases from J, with 8 bases between. This TCR was sampled from a man in his late teens or twenties in good health. Sequenced sample: naive CD4+ T cells sorted from blood. The subset denotes: CD45RA+ positively selected. The V and J genes are TRBV5-1 and TRBJ2-2; tentatively, D is TRBD1 (5 bases). CDR3 DNA sequence: TGCGCCAGCAGCTTGGGAGACAGAACCGGGGAGCTGTTTTTT. Its protein is CASSLGDRTGELFF.